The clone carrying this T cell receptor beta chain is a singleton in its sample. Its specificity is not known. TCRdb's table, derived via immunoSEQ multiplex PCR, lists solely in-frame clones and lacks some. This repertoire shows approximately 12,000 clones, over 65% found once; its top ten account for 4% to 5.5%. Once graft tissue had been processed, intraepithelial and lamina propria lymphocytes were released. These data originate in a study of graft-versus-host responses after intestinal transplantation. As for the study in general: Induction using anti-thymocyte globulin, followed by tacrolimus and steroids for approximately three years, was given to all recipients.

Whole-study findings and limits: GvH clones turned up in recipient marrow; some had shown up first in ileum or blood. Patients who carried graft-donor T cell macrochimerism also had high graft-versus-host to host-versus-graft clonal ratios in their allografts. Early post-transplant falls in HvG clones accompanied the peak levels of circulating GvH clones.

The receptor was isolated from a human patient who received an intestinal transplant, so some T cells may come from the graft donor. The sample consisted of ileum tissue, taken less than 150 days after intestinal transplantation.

This CDR3 reads CASSSSVGLRQTGELFF. The CDR3, as DNA: TGTGCCAGCAGCTCTAGCGTGGGTCTGAGACAAACCGGGGAGCTGTTTTTT. The chain has TRBV5-4 and TRBJ2-2; weak D call: TRBD2 (6 bases). V was clipped by 3 bases and J by 5 bases, with 20 bases between them. The germline CDR1 and CDR2 sequences are SGHNT and YYREEE (reference sequence). This CDR3 is 17 amino acids long.